This paragraph reports one TCR beta chain. The data derive from a study of cytomegalovirus exposure and HLA in healthy donors. CDR1 is SGHVS and CDR2 is FQNEAQ in the germline V gene. CDR3 size: 13 residues. V was clipped by 7 bases and J by 5 bases, with 15 bases between them. A multiplex PCR was run with 60 Vbeta primers and 13 Jbeta primers. The repertoire was sequenced with immunoSEQ multiplex PCR; TCRdb's copy has only in-frame clones and lacks some. The profile shows 100,000 or so clones, 74% of them singletons. The chain combines TRBV7-8 with TRBJ2-7; weak D call: TRBD1 (5 bases). Input material: PBMCs. This clonotype was obtained from a human donor in good health. Written as DNA, the CDR3 is TGTGCCAGCAAGTTCGGTGCCAGGGACGAGCAGTACTTC. Translation gives CASKFGARDEQYF.